This T cell receptor (beta chain) was captured in a study of T cells after yellow fever vaccination. Broader study findings: Of the clonotypes, a small share occurred in both CD4 and CD8 compartments. The study re-detected most primary-vaccination clones after the booster (about 95% CD4, 88% CD8).

A few counts support this clonotype. Antigen: not known. V lost 2 bases, J lost 4 bases, and 10 bases stayed unmatched. Germline CDR1 MNHEY, CDR2 SMNVEV (reference sequence). The CDR3 contains 16 residues. They built TCR cDNA with 5'RACE template switching, a step that put in a universal primer site and UMIs. TCRdb re-derived calls from the 5' RACE reads in MiXCR, one entry per CDR3 protein. The table shows 90,000 to 130,000 distinct CDR3 sequences, with more than 7.5% occurring only once. The sample consisted of CD8+ T cells sorted from PBMCs, taken 45 days after the yellow fever booster vaccination. This TCR was recovered from a man aged 25 to 45 who received the YFV17D yellow fever vaccine. The chain is built from TRBV27 and TRBJ2-7; 8 positions agree with TRBD1. Here the CDR3 reads CASSLHGQGGGYEQYF. The CDR3 region has the DNA TGTGCCAGCAGTTTACACGGACAGGGTGGGGGATACGAGCAGTACTTC.